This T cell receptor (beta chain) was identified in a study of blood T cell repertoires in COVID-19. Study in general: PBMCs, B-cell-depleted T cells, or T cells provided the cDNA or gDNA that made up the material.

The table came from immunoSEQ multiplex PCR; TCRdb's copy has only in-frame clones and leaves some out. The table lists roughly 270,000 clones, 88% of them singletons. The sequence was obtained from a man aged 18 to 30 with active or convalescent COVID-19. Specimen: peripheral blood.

The CDR3, as DNA: TGTGCCAGCAGCTTTCACCGAGGAAGAGATGAAAAACTGTTTTTT. It encodes CASSFHRGRDEKLFF. The chain is built from TRBV7-2 and TRBJ1-4; D call uncertain. V was cut by 3 bases and J by 6 bases, with 14 bases left in between. CDR3 length: 15 residues. Germline CDR1 SGHTA, CDR2 FQGNSA.